Below, 24 T cell receptor beta chains from the same sample are listed, as sequenced in a study of early T cells in non-severe SARS-CoV-2 infection. TCRdb passed the 5' RACE reads through MiXCR, listing each CDR3 protein once. The data hold roughly 60,000 distinct CDR3 sequences, with around 10% observed a single time. This sample comprised whole blood, obtained at baseline. The receptors derive from an adult who was a healthcare worker with PCR-confirmed SARS-CoV-2 infection or an uninfected control (not recorded which).

V and J are TRBV4-1 and TRBJ2-5; D is unclear. Germline-derived CDR1 and CDR2 are MGHRA and YSYEKL. V was clipped by 3 bases and J by 1 base, with 12 bases between them. This CDR3 has 15 amino acids. CDR3 amino acids: CASSQVQWGQETQYF. CDR3 in DNA: TGCGCCAGCAGCCAGGTACAGTGGGGCCAAGAGACCCAGTACTTC.

This clonotype was counted many times. This sequence joins TRBV11-2 and TRBJ2-1; D possibly corresponds to TRBD1 (6 bases). This CDR3 has 15 residues. CDR1 and CDR2 from the germline V gene are SGHAT and FQNNGV. Trimming took 5 bases from V and 8 from J, leaving 19 bases between them. CDR3 sequence reads: CASSVRRQAADEQFF. The CDR3 DNA reads as TGTGCCAGCAGCGTGCGAAGACAGGCGGCGGATGAGCAGTTCTTC.

This clonotype was observed a handful of times. The chain joins TRBV3-1 to TRBJ1-1; D might be TRBD1 (5 bases). Trimming cost V 3 bases and J 5 bases, with 10 bases left between them. Germline CDR1 and CDR2: LGHDT and YNNKEL (reference sequence). The CDR3 spans 13 residues. The DNA of the CDR3 is TGTGCCAGCAGCCAGGGGGGGGAGACTGAAGCTTTCTTT. This sequence encodes CASSQGGETEAFF.

This clonotype was found many times. The J gene is TRBJ2-7, the V gene TRBV27, with D perhaps assigned TRBD1 or TRBD2 (5 bases each). V gave up 8 bases and J gave up 2 bases, with 16 bases separating them. Germline V gene lookup returns CDR1 MNHEY and CDR2 SMNVEV (reference sequence). CDR3 length: 14 residues. CDR3 bases: TGTGCCAGCGGGCCCTTAGTGGGGGCCTACGAGCAGTACTTC. The encoded protein is CASGPLVGAYEQYF.

The chain joins TRBV6-6 to TRBJ1-2, with D possibly TRBD1 on 5 matching bases. This CDR3 comprises 13 residues. The V end lost 8 bases, the J end lost 8 bases, and 18 bases lay between the germline ends. Germline lookup yields CDR1 MNHNY and CDR2 SVGAGI (reference sequence). CDR3 nucleotides: TGTGCCAGCCCCCCGGACACCCGCACCGGCTACACCTTC. This codes for CASPPDTRTGYTF.

This clonotype came up many times. The gene calls are TRBV3-1 and TRBJ1-2; D is unclear. Germline assignment: CDR1 LGHDT and CDR2 YNNKEL (reference sequence). The CDR3 loop spans 15 amino acids. V lost 1 base and J 0 bases, leaving 9 bases between the germline ends. CDR3 in amino acids: CASSQAVLANYGYTF. The CDR3 DNA sequence: TGTGCCAGCAGCCAAGCTGTGTTAGCTAACTATGGCTACACCTTC.

This clonotype has a count of ten or more. This rearrangement joins TRBV11-2 to TRBJ2-7, with unresolved D. The V gene lost 5 bases and the J gene lost 2 bases, with 19 bases spanning the gap. This CDR3 spans 16 amino acids. Germline-derived CDR1 and CDR2 are SGHAT and FQNNGV. CDR3 sequence (DNA): TGTGCCAGCAGCCCAACCTACGCGCGGATCGCCTACGAGCAGTACTTC. Its protein product is CASSPTYARIAYEQYF.

This clonotype was seen a few times. The chain links TRBV2 to TRBJ2-7; D might be TRBD1 (5 bases). The CDR3 is made up of 12 amino acids. The germline V and J ends were trimmed by 3 bases and 3 bases, with 6 bases remaining between them. Germline-derived CDR1 and CDR2 are SNHLY and FYNNEI. The CDR3 loop reads CASSETDYEQYF. The CDR3 coding sequence is TGTGCCAGCAGTGAGACAGACTACGAGCAGTACTTC.

In its sample, this clonotype was seen a few times. This chain's CDR3 is CASSEASLGSTEAFF. The CDR3, as DNA: TGCGCCAGCAGTGAGGCCTCACTAGGGAGCACTGAAGCTTTCTTT. The chain couples TRBV10-1 to TRBJ1-1; D unresolved. In germline, CDR1 is WNHNN, CDR2 SYGVQD (reference sequence). With 2 bases removed from V and 4 bases from J, the gap between germline ends came to 14 bases. This CDR3 region has 15 residues.

This rearrangement joins TRBV6-1 to TRBJ2-2, with D unresolved. The CDR3 covers 13 residues. Per the germline V gene, CDR1 is MNHNS and CDR2 is SASEGT. V lost 0 bases to trimming and J lost 5 bases, with 4 bases between them. This CDR3 reads CASSEAETGELFF. In DNA form, the CDR3 reads TGTGCCAGCAGTGAAGCGGAAACCGGGGAGCTGTTTTTT.

This clonotype was counted only a few times. The rearrangement uses TRBV9 and TRBJ1-4, with 7 nucleotides matching TRBD1. V was pared by 3 bases and J by 5 bases, with 4 bases of the junction left unmatched. The germline V gene has CDR1 SGDLS and CDR2 YYNGEE. The length of the CDR3 is 14 residues. As DNA, the CDR3 is TGTGCCAGCAGCGCGGGGACAGCGAATGAAAAACTGTTTTTT. Translation gives CASSAGTANEKLFF.

This clonotype was counted between two and nine times. The V and J genes are TRBV6-1 and TRBJ2-6; tentatively, D is TRBD1 (6 bases). The CDR3 loop spans 15 amino acids. Trimming left V 7 bases short and J 2 bases short, with 12 bases between. The germline gives CDR1 MNHNS, CDR2 SASEGT. The CDR3: CASNPNRAGANVLTF. CDR3 DNA sequence: TGTGCCAGCAACCCGAACAGGGCTGGGGCCAACGTCCTGACTTTC.

The chain is built from TRBV7-2 and TRBJ2-7, with 9 bases that match TRBD2. Germline V CDR1 and CDR2: SGHTA, FQGNSA. The CDR3 totals 15 residues. Trimming cost V 2 bases and J 3 bases; bases outside gene matches: 5. CDR3 nucleotides: TGTGCCAGCAGCTTATGGAGCGGGGGGCACTACGAGCAGTACTTC. This codes for CASSLWSGGHYEQYF.

The chain employs TRBV7-9 and TRBJ2-3; 12 bases fit TRBD2. The V gene end was trimmed by 2 bases and the J gene end by 6 bases; junction bases not matched to a gene: 3. This CDR3 has 15 amino acids. CDR1 is SEHNR, CDR2 FQNEAQ, per germline (reference sequence). For the CDR3, the DNA is TGTGCCAGCAGCTTAACTAGCGGGGGGCCGGATACGCAGTATTTT. Translated, it gives CASSLTSGGPDTQYF.

The sample holds a few counts of this clonotype. The V and J genes are TRBV9 and TRBJ1-1; D is ambiguous. Germline lookup yields CDR1 SGDLS and CDR2 YYNGEE. This CDR3 has 14 residues. The V end lost 0 bases, the J end lost 10 bases, and 16 bases lay between the germline ends. CDR3 loop: CASSVAGRGDVAFF. DNA for the CDR3: TGTGCCAGCAGCGTAGCTGGGAGAGGAGATGTAGCTTTCTTT.

This clonotype was recorded at least ten times. V gene TRBV7-9 combines with J gene TRBJ2-1; TRBD2 is a possible D gene (5 bases). V lost 5 bases to trimming and J lost 9 bases, with 20 bases between them. The germline V gene has CDR1 SEHNR and CDR2 FQNEAQ (reference sequence). CDR3 length: 15 residues. The CDR3 sequence is CASSPSFGRGGEQFF. In DNA form, the CDR3 reads TGTGCCAGCAGCCCGTCCTTCGGCCGCGGAGGTGAGCAGTTCTTC.

This clonotype was counted at least ten times. The V and J genes are TRBV14 and TRBJ1-5, with 10 bases that match TRBD1. The V segment lost 5 bases and the J segment 3 bases; nucleotides outside the gene matches: 4. This CDR3 is 15 amino acids long. CDR1 and CDR2 from the germline V gene are SGHDN and FVKESK. The CDR3 region is CASSSGQGLNQPQHF. The CDR3 DNA follows: TGTGCCAGCAGCTCGGGACAGGGGCTCAATCAGCCCCAGCATTTT.

In this sample, this clonotype turned up a few times. J is TRBJ2-2 and V is TRBV6-2 or TRBV6-3; 11 positions agree with TRBD2. Germline CDR1 reads MNHEY; CDR2 reads SVGEGT. The CDR3 is 17 amino acids. The V segment lost 6 bases and the J segment 6 bases; nucleotides outside the gene matches: 12. This CDR3 is CASSRPQGLAAPGELFF. The CDR3 DNA follows: TGTGCCAGCAGCCGTCCCCAGGGACTAGCGGCGCCCGGGGAGCTGTTTTTT.

This clonotype was detected only once. The rearrangement uses TRBV5-1 and TRBJ2-7, with TRBD1 identical over 9 bases. The CDR3 covers 14 residues. CDR1 is SGHRS and CDR2 is YFSETQ in the germline V gene. V lost 2 bases and J lost 5; bases outside the gene matches: 5. In nucleotides, the CDR3 is TGCGCCAGCAGCTTTGGACAGGGGCGCGACGAGCAGTACTTC. Translated: CASSFGQGRDEQYF.

This clonotype was seen more than once but under ten times. V is TRBV29-1 and J is TRBJ1-1; D unclear. From germline, CDR1 is SQVTM and CDR2 ANQGSEA. V was trimmed by 3 bases and J by 6 bases, leaving 17 bases between them. The length of the CDR3 is 14 residues. CDR3 region: CSVDSPRSSSEAFF. The CDR3 bases are TGCAGCGTTGACAGTCCCCGTAGTTCGTCTGAAGCTTTCTTT.

This chain connects TRBV4-1 to TRBJ1-2; D is uncertain. CDR1 is MGHRA, CDR2 YSYEKL, per germline. This CDR3 region has 16 residues. V was clipped by 1 base and J by 3 bases, with 15 bases between them. The CDR3 reads CASSQVIRGFDYGYTF. CDR3 nucleotides: TGCGCCAGCAGCCAAGTAATACGGGGTTTTGACTATGGCTACACCTTC.

J is TRBJ1-5 and V is TRBV12-3 or TRBV12-4; maybe TRBD1 (6 bases). The CDR3 loop spans 14 amino acids. V was clipped by 5 bases and J by 9 bases, with 17 bases between them. Here the CDR3 reads CASSTTGLQGPQHF. The CDR3 DNA reads TGTGCCAGCAGTACTACAGGGCTGCAAGGGCCCCAGCATTTT.

This clonotype was found many times. The CDR3 DNA reads TGTGCCATCAGTGTAGGGCTTAACTATGGCTACACCTTC. The encoded protein is CAISVGLNYGYTF. J is TRBJ1-2 and V is TRBV10-3; D remains unclear. V was cut by 4 bases and J by 1 base, with 7 bases left in between. CDR3 size: 13 residues. CDR1 is ENHRY, CDR2 SYGVKD, per germline.

The V call is TRBV21-1, the J call TRBJ2-1; the D call of TRBD1 is as the table states it, not checked on the DNA. TRBV21-1 represents a pseudogene. There are 15 residues in the CDR3. The CDR3 DNA reads as TGTGCCAGCAGCAAAGCCAGGGGCGCTGTCGATGAGCAGTTCTTC. Amino acid sequence: CASSKARGAVDEQFF.